A single sample is the source of the 10 T cell receptor beta chains below, sequenced in a study of CD8+ T cells in alopecia areata. RNA, once extracted, was reverse transcribed into cDNA for use as the sequencing template. TCRdb's copy holds only in-frame clones and misses some; the assay was immunoSEQ multiplex PCR. The sample has about 150,000 clones, about two thirds seen once. Sequenced input: CD8+ T cells sorted from blood. These receptors were taken from a human donor in good health.

The chain employs TRBV29-1 and TRBJ2-7, with D perhaps TRBD1 (6 bases). The V end was cut by 2 bases, the J end by 0 bases, with 8 bases between. Germline V gene lookup returns CDR1 SQVTM and CDR2 ANQGSEA. The CDR3 has 13 residues. The CDR3 DNA reads as TGCAGCGTTGAAACAGGGAGCTCCTACGAGCAGTACTTC. The encoded protein is CSVETGSSYEQYF.

V usage is TRBV27 and J usage is TRBJ2-7; no clear D gene. The V gene's germline CDR1 is MNHEY and CDR2 SMNVEV (reference sequence). This CDR3 has 13 residues. Trimming removed 2 bases at V and 3 bases at J, with 8 bases between. The CDR3 DNA sequence: TGTGCCAGCAGTTTACGACCTGGCTACGAGCAGTACTTC. Its protein is CASSLRPGYEQYF.

The chain couples TRBV5-1 to TRBJ1-2; D gene uncertain. Germline CDR1 SGHRS, CDR2 YFSETQ. The length of the CDR3 is 13 residues. The ends were cut back, 1 base at V and 4 bases at J, with 8 bases in the middle. In DNA, the CDR3 is TGCGCCAGCAGCTTGTCCGGTTCCTATGGCTACACCTTC. It codes for CASSLSGSYGYTF.

This clone was detected only once. The chain couples TRBV6-5 to TRBJ2-1; 8 positions agree with TRBD2. This CDR3 region has 14 residues. Per germline, CDR1 MNHEY and CDR2 SVGAGI. V gave up 6 bases and J gave up 8 bases; unmatched junction bases: 9. CDR3 sequence reads: CASSTGLVGHEQFF. The CDR3 DNA follows: TGTGCCAGCAGCACGGGACTAGTGGGGCATGAGCAGTTCTTC.

V and J are TRBV11-2 and TRBJ2-5; no clear D. CDR1 is SGHAT and CDR2 is FQNNGV in the germline V gene. The CDR3 has 12 amino acids. V was clipped by 2 bases and J by 5 bases, with 6 bases between them. The CDR3 here is CASSLNGETQYF. The CDR3 nucleotides read TGTGCCAGCAGCTTAAACGGGGAGACCCAGTACTTC. The variable domain in full, completed from reference TRBV11-2 and TRBJ2-5, reads EAGVAQSPRYKIIEKRQSVAFWCNPISGHATLYWYQQILGQGPKLLIQFQNNGVVDDSQLPKDRFSAERLKGVDSTLKIQPAKLEDSAVYLCASSLNGETQYFGPGTRLLVL.

The chain uses TRBV7-8 and TRBJ1-1; unclear D gene. Germline CDR1 is SGHVS and CDR2 is FQNEAQ. The CDR3 sequence is 15 residues long. V was clipped by 1 base and J by 1 base, with 10 bases between them. CDR3 DNA sequence: TGTGCCAGCAGCTTAGGTGGACTGGGGAACACTGAAGCTTTCTTT. Protein: CASSLGGLGNTEAFF.

The genes are TRBV5-1 and TRBJ1-1, with D perhaps matching TRBD1 (6 bases). The CDR3 is 14 residues long. In germline, CDR1 is SGHRS, CDR2 YFSETQ. V lost 5 bases to trimming and J lost 0 bases, with 11 bases between them. The CDR3 sequence is CASSSTGMNTEAFF. CDR3 bases: TGCGCCAGCAGTTCCACAGGGATGAACACTGAAGCTTTCTTT.

The chain is built from TRBV27 and TRBJ1-2, with 8 bases lining up with TRBD1. Unmatched junction bases numbered 8, after V lost 6 bases and J lost 8 bases. Germline lookup yields CDR1 MNHEY and CDR2 SMNVEV (reference sequence). This CDR3 region has 13 residues. DNA of the CDR3: TGTGCCAGCAGAACTGGACAGGGCGGCGGCTACACCTTC. Protein: CASRTGQGGGYTF.

With regard to this clone: At the DNA level, this CDR3 is encoded by other sequences in the same sample as well. CDR3 loop: CASSEGRGRENEQFF. The CDR3 nucleotides are TGTGCCAGCAGTGAAGGGCGCGGGAGAGAAAATGAGCAGTTCTTC. V gene TRBV6-1 combines with J gene TRBJ2-1; TRBD2 matches 7 bases. The V and J ends lost 1 base and 7 bases, in that order; junction bases with no gene match: 7. This CDR3 has 15 residues. CDR1 is MNHNS, CDR2 SASEGT, per germline.

The J gene is TRBJ2-7, the V gene TRBV27; D unresolved. The germline V gene encodes CDR1 MNHEY and CDR2 SMNVEV (reference sequence). The CDR3 runs 13 residues. The germline V and J ends were trimmed by 0 bases and 3 bases, with 6 bases remaining between them. This chain's CDR3 is CASSLSEDYEQYF. In DNA form, the CDR3 reads TGTGCCAGCAGTTTATCAGAGGACTACGAGCAGTACTTC.